This TCR beta chain is drawn from a study of cytomegalovirus exposure and HLA in healthy donors. This PCR relied on a set of 60 Vbeta primers and 13 Jbeta primers. Profiling relied on immunoSEQ multiplex PCR, and the TCRdb table lists in-frame clones only, not all of them. The data hold some 180,000 clones, with 65% to 85% observed a single time. The CDR3 is 15 residues long. Trimming took 1 base from V and 4 from J, leaving 14 bases between them. Germline values: CDR1 SGHTS, CDR2 YDEGEE. Sequences were obtained from PBMCs. The chain combines TRBV5-8 with TRBJ1-1; D perhaps matches TRBD1 (5 bases). The receptor was isolated from a girl aged 10-17 years in good health and CMV-seropositive. For the CDR3, the DNA is TGTGCCAGCAGCTTGCGCGGGACCTCGGGCACTGAAGCTTTCTTT. This codes for CASSLRGTSGTEAFF.